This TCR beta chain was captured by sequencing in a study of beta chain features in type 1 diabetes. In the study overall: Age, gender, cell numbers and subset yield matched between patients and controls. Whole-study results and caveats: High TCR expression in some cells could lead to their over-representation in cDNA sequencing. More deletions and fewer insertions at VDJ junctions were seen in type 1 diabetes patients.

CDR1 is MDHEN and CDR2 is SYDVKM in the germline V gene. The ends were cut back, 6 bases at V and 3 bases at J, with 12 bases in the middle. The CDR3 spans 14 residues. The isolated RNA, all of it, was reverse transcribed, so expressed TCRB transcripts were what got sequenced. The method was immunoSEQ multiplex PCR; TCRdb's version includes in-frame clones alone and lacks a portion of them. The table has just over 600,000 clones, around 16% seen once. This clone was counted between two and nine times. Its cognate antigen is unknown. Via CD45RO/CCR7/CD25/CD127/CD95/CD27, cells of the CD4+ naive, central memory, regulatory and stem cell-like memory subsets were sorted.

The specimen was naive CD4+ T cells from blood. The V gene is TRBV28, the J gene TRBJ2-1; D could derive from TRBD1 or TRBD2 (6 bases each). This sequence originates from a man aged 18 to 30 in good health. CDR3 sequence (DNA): TGTGCCAGCAGGGGGGCGGGAAACTACAATGAGCAGTTCTTC. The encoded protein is CASRGAGNYNEQFF.